The 8 T cell receptor beta chains given below trace back to one sample, sequenced in a study of PD-1 blockade in mismatch repair-deficient tumors. Using immunoSEQ multiplex PCR, the repertoire was profiled, and TCRdb retains in-frame clones only, with some absent. The repertoire holds 30,000 to 45,000 clones, with over 80% as singletons. Sequences were derived from PBMCs, sampled roughly 39 weeks after starting pembrolizumab. The receptors shown here come from an adult with mismatch repair-deficient cancer.

The chain carries TRBV30 and TRBJ1-3; D not certain. Germline values: CDR1 GTSNPN, CDR2 SVGIG (reference sequence). V was pared by 7 bases and J by 2 bases, with 6 bases between. The CDR3 runs to 11 residues. The CDR3 sequence is CAYFAGNTIYF. The CDR3 DNA reads TGTGCCTACTTCGCTGGAAACACCATATATTTT.

The rearrangement uses TRBV2 and TRBJ2-1, with 13 bases that match TRBD2. The V and J ends lost 8 bases and 7 bases, in that order; junction bases with no gene match: 14. The CDR3 contains 17 residues. Germline-derived CDR1 and CDR2 are SNHLY and FYNNEI. This CDR3 is CASHRTSGSTGGNEQFF. DNA for the CDR3: TGTGCCAGCCATCGGACTAGCGGGAGTACAGGTGGGAATGAGCAGTTCTTC. Variable domain in full (rest from reference TRBV2 and TRBJ2-1): EPEVTQTPSHQVTQMGQEVILRCVPISNHLYFYWYRQILGQKVEFLVSFYNNEISEKSEIFDDQFSVERPDGSNFTLKIRSTKLEDSAMYFCASHRTSGSTGGNEQFFGPGTRLTVL.

This clone has more than one count but fewer than ten. The chain links TRBV5-1 to TRBJ2-7; TRBD2 is a possible D gene (5 bases). The CDR3 runs to 15 residues. Germline V gene sequence: CDR1 SGHRS, CDR2 YFSETQ. Trimming took 0 bases from V and 3 from J, leaving 13 bases between them. The CDR3 nucleotides are TGCGCCAGCAGCTTGGGACTATTCGGCAACTACGAGCAGTACTTC. Residues: CASSLGLFGNYEQYF.

The rearrangement joins TRBV30 to TRBJ1-1, with 7 positions matching TRBD1. The V gene's germline CDR1 is GTSNPN and CDR2 SVGIG (reference sequence). The CDR3 is 13 amino acids. The junction had 11 bases not matched to a gene; V was cut back by 8 bases and J by 5 bases. The CDR3 DNA is TGTGCCCGGTCACAGGGGATGGGGACTGAAGCTTTCTTT. It codes for CARSQGMGTEAFF.

V is TRBV7-6 and J is TRBJ1-5, with D tentatively TRBD1 (6 bases). Trimming removed 4 bases at V and 4 bases at J, with 14 bases between. CDR3 length equals 15 residues. Germline V gene sequence: CDR1 SGHVS, CDR2 FNYEAQ. This CDR3 reads CASSSQGWGNQPQHF. The CDR3, as DNA: TGTGCCAGCAGCTCACAGGGATGGGGAAATCAGCCCCAGCATTTT.

There are a few counts of this clone. The chain has TRBV10-3 and TRBJ2-3; the match to TRBD1 covers 7 bases. V lost 4 bases to trimming and J lost 2 bases; unmatched junction nucleotides: 12. The germline gives CDR1 ENHRY, CDR2 SYGVKD. This CDR3 region has 17 residues. The DNA of the CDR3 is TGTGCCATCAGTGGTCCCGGGACAGCGGACATCACAGATACGCAGTATTTT. Protein sequence: CAISGPGTADITDTQYF.

The chain uses TRBV18 and TRBJ1-1; 10 nucleotides align to TRBD1. The germline CDR1 and CDR2 sequences are KGHSH and LQKENI. V shed 3 bases and J 0 bases; nucleotides not matched to a gene: 4. The CDR3 runs to 16 residues. CDR3 sequence: CASSPRQGAVNTEAFF. CDR3 DNA: TGTGCCAGCTCACCCCGACAGGGGGCCGTGAACACTGAAGCTTTCTTT.

V is TRBV2 and J is TRBJ1-5; D unresolved. V was clipped by 0 bases and J by 12 bases, with 12 bases between them. Per the germline V gene, CDR1 is SNHLY and CDR2 is FYNNEI. This CDR3 contains 13 residues. CDR3 in amino acids: CASSEALAGSQHF. CDR3 in DNA: TGTGCCAGCAGTGAAGCCCTGGCCGGGAGCCAGCATTTT.